This T cell receptor beta chain stems from a study of T cells in localized non-small cell lung cancer. Study-level findings and limits: Sequencing involved a lone tumor region, leaving heterogeneity possible.

Trimming removed 4 bases from V and 5 bases from J, with 18 bases in between. Germline CDR1 is SGHTA and CDR2 is FQGNSA. CDR3 size: 15 residues. Concerning this clone itself: Its antigen is still unknown.

Assay used: immunoSEQ multiplex PCR; TCRdb lists only in-frame clones, some missing. The sample carries nearly 40,000 clones, around 90% recorded once. This TCR derives from a man between 18 and 50 years old with stage I lung adenocarcinoma. The J gene is TRBJ2-7, the V gene TRBV7-2; D possibly corresponds to TRBD1 (6 bases). The sequencing here drew on peripheral blood, taken before any cancer treatment. The CDR3 coding sequence is TGTGCCAGCAGCTCGAATAACAGGGTAAGAGACGAGCAGTACTTC. It translates to CASSSNNRVRDEQYF.